Sequencing of this T cell receptor (beta chain) was carried out in a study of early T cells in non-severe SARS-CoV-2 infection. Whole-study findings and limits: Missing private and CD4 specificities, VDJdb matching favored anti-spike CD8 responses.

This clonotype has a single count. The antigen remains undetermined. This CDR3 has 15 amino acids. Per the germline V gene, CDR1 is MNHEY and CDR2 is SMNVEV (reference sequence). Trimming took off 4 bases at V and 3 bases at J, with 15 bases between the two ends. In the library, individual cDNA molecules carried attached unique molecular identifiers. TCRdb ran MiXCR on the 5' RACE reads and lists one entry per CDR3 protein. The sample consists of almost 65,000 distinct CDR3 sequences, over 4% of them appearing once. V and J are TRBV27 and TRBJ1-1; tentative D call: TRBD1 (6 bases). Sequencing was done on a sample of whole blood. This receptor was taken from an adult who was a healthcare worker with PCR-confirmed SARS-CoV-2 infection or an uninfected control (not recorded which). The CDR3 region has the DNA TGTGCCAGCAGTTCTCACGCAGGGGACTACACTGAAGCTTTCTTT. This translates into CASSSHAGDYTEAFF.